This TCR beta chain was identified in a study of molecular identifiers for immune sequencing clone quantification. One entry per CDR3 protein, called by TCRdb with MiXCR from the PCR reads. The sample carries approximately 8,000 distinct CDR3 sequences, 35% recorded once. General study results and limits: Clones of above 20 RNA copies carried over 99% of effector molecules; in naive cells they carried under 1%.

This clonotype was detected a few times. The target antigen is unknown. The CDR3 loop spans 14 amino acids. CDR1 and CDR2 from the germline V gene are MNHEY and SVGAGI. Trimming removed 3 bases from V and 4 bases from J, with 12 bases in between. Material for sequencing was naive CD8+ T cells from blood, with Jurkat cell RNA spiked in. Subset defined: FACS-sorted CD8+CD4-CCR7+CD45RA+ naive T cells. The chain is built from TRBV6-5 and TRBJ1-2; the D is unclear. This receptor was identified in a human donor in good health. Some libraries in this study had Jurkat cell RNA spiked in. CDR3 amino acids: CASSYAGWVYGYTF. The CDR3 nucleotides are TGTGCCAGCAGTTATGCGGGTTGGGTCTATGGCTACACCTTC.